The next 15 T cell receptor beta chains were all read from a single sample in a study of metastatic and nonmetastatic thyroid tumors. With MiXCR, TCRdb called clones anew from the PCR reads. The table lists under 40,000 clones, about 16% of them singletons. All patients were untreated before thyroid surgery. Source material: blood. The receptor source for this set is a female donor with papillary thyroid cancer or a benign thyroid nodule (not recorded which). Some clones in this sample may be carry-over from other donors' samples.

This clone was found many times. The CDR3 bases are TGCAGCCCTGGAGGGCAGGCCCCGAACAATGAGCAGTTCTTC. Translation gives CSPGGQAPNNEQFF. The chain carries TRBV29-1 and TRBJ2-1; TRBD2 might be the D (6 bases). Germline-derived CDR1 and CDR2 are SQVTM and ANQGSEA. The CDR3 spans 14 residues. V lost 8 bases, J lost 5 bases, and 19 bases lay in between.

This clone was observed a handful of times. This may be a read error: a much more frequent sequence differs by one nucleotide. This CDR3 is missing its conserved last phenylalanine or tryptophan, likely due to a read error. The chain couples TRBV29-1 to TRBJ1-1; a possible D gene is TRBD1 (5 bases). The CDR3 sequence is 12 residues long. The ends were cut back, 7 bases at V and 2 bases at J, with 11 bases in the middle. Germline V gives CDR1 SQVTM, CDR2 ANQGSEA. CDR3 loop: CSAGTYNTEAFS. The CDR3 region has the DNA TGCAGCGCCGGGACGTACAACACTGAAGCTTTCTCT.

The chain couples TRBV5-1 to TRBJ2-7; possible D gene TRBD2, 5 bases. The CDR3 loop spans 16 amino acids. V dropped 4 bases and J dropped 2 bases, with 19 bases sitting between them. CDR1 and CDR2 (germline): SGHRS, YFSETQ. The CDR3 protein is CASSGATVTITYEQYF. CDR3 sequence (DNA): TGCGCCAGCAGCGGAGCCACCGTGACTATTACCTACGAGCAGTACTTC.

This clone was observed at least ten times. The V call is TRBV28, the J call TRBJ2-7; D is unclear. V lost 1 base, J lost 1 base, and 8 bases lay in between. In germline, CDR1 is MDHEN, CDR2 SYDVKM. The CDR3 consists of 14 residues. CDR3 DNA: TGTGCCAGCAGTTTATCCCCAGCTTCCTACGAGCAGTACTTC. Translation: CASSLSPASYEQYF.

This clone was recorded many times. The V call is TRBV6-1, the J call TRBJ2-7; 8 nucleotides line up with TRBD2. There are 13 residues in the CDR3. The V segment lost 5 bases and the J segment 3 bases; nucleotides outside the gene matches: 3. Germline CDR1 MNHNS, CDR2 SASEGT. The CDR3 spells CASSRTSSYEQYF. The DNA for the CDR3 is TGTGCCAGCAGTAGGACTAGCAGCTACGAGCAGTACTTC.

Many counts were recorded for this clone. The V and J genes are TRBV20-1 and TRBJ1-2; 9 bases map to TRBD1. Germline V CDR1 and CDR2: DFQATT, SNEGSKA (reference sequence). V shed 5 bases, J shed 5 bases, and the junction held 3 bases outside the gene matches. The CDR3 has 12 amino acids. CDR3 nucleotides: TGCAGTGCTTTGACAGGGGGATATGGCTACACCTTC. Its translation is CSALTGGYGYTF.

This rearrangement joins TRBV20-1 to TRBJ2-1; 7 bases match TRBD2. CDR3 length: 19 residues. Germline V CDR1 and CDR2: DFQATT, SNEGSKA (reference sequence). After removal of 1 base from V and 1 base from J, the junction contained 16 bases not matched to a gene. DNA of the CDR3: TGCAGTGCTAGAGCGCTGGGGCTATCGGGAGGCCTATCCTACAATGAGCAGTTCTTC. Translation gives CSARALGLSGGLSYNEQFF.

This clone has ten or more counts. The V and J genes are TRBV12-3 or TRBV12-4 and TRBJ2-5, with a possible D match to TRBD1 (6 bases). This CDR3 is built from 15 residues. V gave up 3 bases and J gave up 4 bases, with 15 bases separating them. The CDR3 reads CASSFGQGIGETQYF. CDR3 nucleotides: TGTGCCAGCAGTTTCGGGCAGGGGATCGGAGAGACCCAGTACTTC.

This clone was recorded at least ten times. The rearrangement uses TRBV5-4 and TRBJ1-2; TRBD1 matches 7 bases. Germline assignment: CDR1 SGHNT and CDR2 YYREEE (reference sequence). The CDR3 totals 14 residues. V lost 5 bases to trimming and J lost 2 bases; unmatched junction nucleotides: 6. In DNA, the CDR3 is TGTGCCAGCAGGTCTACAGGGGCGAACTATGGCTACACCTTC. It translates to CASRSTGANYGYTF.

This clone was found many times. The CDR3 is CASTGAGGLGYTF. The CDR3 DNA is TGTGCCAGCACAGGTGCAGGGGGCCTTGGCTACACCTTC. The chain couples TRBV13 to TRBJ1-2; 8 nucleotides agree with TRBD1. Germline V gives CDR1 PRHDT, CDR2 FYEKMQ (reference sequence). After removal of 7 bases from V and 7 bases from J, the junction contained 8 bases not matched to a gene. The CDR3 length is 13 residues.

Only a few counts were recorded for this clone. This sequence may be a read error, since a much larger clone differs from it by one base. This sequence joins TRBV19 and TRBJ2-1, with 10 bases identical to TRBD2. The length of the CDR3 is 14 residues. Germline assignment: CDR1 LNHDA and CDR2 SQIVND (reference sequence). The CDR3 nucleotides read TGTGCCAGTGGTATAGCGGGAGGCTACAATGAGCAGTTCTTC. Translation: CASGIAGGYNEQFF.

This clone was observed many times. The chain joins TRBV7-8 to TRBJ2-1; maybe TRBD2 (5 bases). Between the trimmed V and J ends, which lost 10 bases and 0 bases, there was a span of 13 bases. The CDR3 has 14 residues. Germline values: CDR1 SGHVS, CDR2 FQNEAQ. CDR3 nucleotides: TGTGCCACCGGATCGGCGGGCTCCTACAATGAGCAGTTCTTC. Protein sequence: CATGSAGSYNEQFF.

The sample holds many counts of this clone. The V call is TRBV6-1, the J call TRBJ2-3, with 7 bases identical to TRBD1. The trim removed 4 bases at V and 1 base at J, leaving 5 bases unmatched. Per the germline V gene, CDR1 is MNHNS and CDR2 is SASEGT. This CDR3 region has 15 residues. The CDR3 sequence: CASSASGTGTDTQYF. The DNA of the CDR3 is TGTGCCAGCAGTGCATCCGGGACAGGCACAGATACGCAGTATTTT.

This clone was recorded many times. The rearrangement uses TRBV5-1 and TRBJ2-5, with TRBD2 matching 7 bases. The CDR3 has 13 residues. Trimming removed 7 bases from V and 5 bases from J; junction bases left unmatched: 8. Germline CDR1 is SGHRS and CDR2 is YFSETQ. This chain's CDR3 is CASRFGLDETQYF. The CDR3 DNA reads TGCGCCAGCCGGTTTGGACTAGATGAGACCCAGTACTTC. Complete variable domain (other parts from reference TRBV5-1 and TRBJ2-5): KAGVTQTPRYLIKTRGQQVTLSCSPISGHRSVSWYQQTPGQGLQFLFEYFSETQRNKGNFPGRFSGRQFSNSRSEMNVSTLELGDSALYLCASRFGLDETQYFGPGTRLLVL.

This clone was seen at least ten times. The chain uses TRBV3-1 and TRBJ2-1, with TRBD2 matching 9 bases. The CDR3 has 17 residues. V dropped 4 bases and J dropped 8; count of bases not matched to a gene: 15. Germline assignment: CDR1 LGHDT and CDR2 YNNKEL (reference sequence). The CDR3 DNA reads TGTGCCAGCAGCCCCCTTATGGGCGGGAGGGCCTTAGATGAGCAGTTCTTC. This encodes CASSPLMGGRALDEQFF.